What follows is one TCR beta chain and its context. There is no known antigen for this receptor. The data originate from a study of CXCR3-negative and CXCR3-positive naive CD8 T cells (dated by TCRdb to about 2019). The study in broad terms: In total, some 140 million TRB reads were obtained, corresponding to roughly 1.5 +/- 0.3 million reads per library. TRBV-TRBJ cluster analysis included naive subsets from several donors and memory cells from 3 donors. The diversity and physicochemical repertoire analyses included more than nine donors pooled from two independent experiments.

TCRdb lists the instrument as NextSeq 550. The Human TCR Profiling Kit (MiLaboratory) was used to make UMI-labeled 5' RACE TRB cDNA libraries. cDNA synthesis used the entire amount of extracted RNA, and PCR amplification then used the entire amount of cDNA produced. Libraries were prepared in parallel with an identical number of PCR cycles. As for how the authors treated the data: With a minimum of two reads required per UMI, MIGEC and MiXCR pulled out about 50,000 +/- 10,000 unique UMI-labeled TRB cDNA molecules from each library. On average, approximately 40,000 +/- 10,000 functional in-frame TRB CDR3 nucleotide clonotypes lacking stop codons were found per library. After each sample was downsampled to 5000 UMI-labeled TRB molecules, VDJtools was used to calculate diversity metrics such as normalized Shannon-Wiener and Chao1. VDJtools computed clonotype-size-weighted physicochemical properties of the central five CDR3 residues: interaction energy, strength, volume and Kidera factor 4. TCRdb reprocessed the reads, reporting each CDR3 protein sequence once and no DNA. For this entry, the V and J calls and clone size follow TCRdb and not the study's own pipeline. The table held for this sample gives about 110,000 distinct CDR3 sequences. More than 0.3% of the sample is taken by the ten largest.

The CDR3 sequence holds 15 residues, the cysteine and phenylalanine included. Nucleotide data are not available. Per the germline V gene, SGDLS is the CDR1 and YYNGEE is the CDR2. Broader findings and caveats from the paper: Because surface CD5, which is linked to self-reactivity in mice, was comparable between the naive subsets, TCR interaction strength was also inferred from the physicochemical properties of TRB CDR3s. Compared with CXCR3-negative naive cells, CXCR3-positive naive cells had TRB CDR3s with higher hydrophobicity (lower Kidera factor 4), lower energy, and higher strength and volume indices. Because CXCR3 expression was partially decreased after cryopreservation, freshly isolated PBMCs were used for most assays. Comparably high repertoire diversity was found in both naive subsets, whereas much lower repertoire diversity was found in memory CD8+ T cells. Similar TRBV-TRBJ usage was shown by naive CXCR3-negative and CXCR3-positive cells from the same donor, whereas distinct patterns were shown by memory cells.

Each CD8+ T cell subset was flow-sorted in triplicate, and 250,000 to 350,000 cells per subset were placed directly into RLT lysis buffer. Naive CD8+ T cells were defined stringently as CD45RO-CCR7+CD27+CD95- to exclude memory contaminants. Peripheral blood mononuclear cells were isolated from buffy coats using standard density gradient centrifugation. Naive CXCR3-negative and CXCR3-positive CD8+ T cells were flow-sorted on a FACSAria III. Total RNA was extracted from sorted cells with an RNeasy Mini Kit. The sequencing sample was made of naive CXCR3+ CD8+ T cells from blood. Reading the label with the study, this specimen's cell subset or site is: CD45RO-CCR7+CD27+CD95- naive CD8+ T cells expressing CXCR3 (TNR3+). This receptor was obtained from a human donor in good health. Some clones in this sample may be carry-over from other donors' samples. The receptor chain draws on TRBV9 and TRBJ2-7; TCRdb reports TRBD2, a call that lacks DNA to check it against. The CDR3 region has the sequence CASSNDGSRTGEQYF.